The 22 T cell receptor beta chains presented below share a single source sample, sequenced in a study of blood T cell repertoires in COVID-19. Sequenced by immunoSEQ multiplex PCR; TCRdb stores in-frame clones only, minus some. The sample yields approximately 28,000 clones, 77% seen once. Sequencing input: peripheral blood. The receptors were gathered from an older man with active or convalescent COVID-19.

The count of this clone is one. The V and J genes are TRBV15 and TRBJ1-5, with a weak D call TRBD1 (5 bases). Germline loops: CDR1 LNHNV, CDR2 YYDKDF (reference sequence). The CDR3 runs to 19 residues. The germline V and J ends were trimmed by 1 base and 0 bases, with 19 bases remaining between them. In DNA, the CDR3 is TGTGCCACCAGCAGAGCCTCCGCCACAGACAGTTATAGCAATCAGCCCCAGCATTTT. This gives the protein CATSRASATDSYSNQPQHF.

The chain carries TRBV6-5 and TRBJ2-1; 10 nucleotides match TRBD2. This CDR3 has 15 residues. Per the germline V gene, CDR1 is MNHEY and CDR2 is SVGAGI. J lost 4 bases, V lost 7 bases, and 7 bases had no gene match. The CDR3 DNA follows: TGTGCCAGCAAGAGCGGGAGGGCCCAATACAATGAGCAGTTCTTC. Encoded protein: CASKSGRAQYNEQFF.

V is TRBV18 and J is TRBJ2-1, with TRBD2 identical over 9 bases. Looked up from germline, CDR1 is KGHSH and CDR2 is LQKENI. This CDR3 contains 14 residues. With 2 bases clipped from V and 7 bases from J, the junction kept 3 bases outside the gene matches. CDR3 bases: TGTGCCAGCTCACCAGGGACTAGCTTGAATGAGCAGTTCTTC. This translates into CASSPGTSLNEQFF. The whole variable domain, filled in from reference TRBV18 and TRBJ2-1, reads NAGVMQNPRHLVRRRGQEARLRCSPMKGHSHVYWYRQLPEEGLKFMVYLQKENIIDESGMPKERFSAEFPKEGPSILRIQQVVRGDSAAYFCASSPGTSLNEQFFGPGTRLTVL.

Only a few counts were recorded for this clone. The chain uses TRBV15 and TRBJ1-2; maybe TRBD1 (5 bases). The CDR3 sequence is 14 residues long. CDR1 and CDR2 from the germline V gene are LNHNV and YYDKDF (reference sequence). Trimming left V 4 bases short and J 1 base short, with 10 bases between. The CDR3 DNA sequence: TGTGCCACCAGCACCAGACAGCTTAACTATGGCTACACCTTC. Translating gives CATSTRQLNYGYTF.

The V and J genes are TRBV4-1 and TRBJ1-1; D remains ambiguous. CDR1 and CDR2 (germline): MGHRA, YSYEKL. Between the trimmed V and J ends, which lost 0 bases and 4 bases, there was a span of 9 bases. There are 14 residues in the CDR3. The CDR3 DNA sequence: TGCGCCAGCAGCCAAGAGGGAGTACTCACTGAAGCTTTCTTT. Its protein product is CASSQEGVLTEAFF.

This clone was observed once. The rearrangement links TRBV5-6 to TRBJ1-6; TRBD1 agrees at 8 bases. This CDR3 contains 15 residues. V lost 4 bases and J lost 4; bases outside the gene matches: 4. CDR1 and CDR2 (germline): SGHDT, YYEEEE. CDR3 in DNA: TGTGCCAGCAGCCGGGACAGGCATTATAATTCACCCCTCCACTTT. Amino acid sequence: CASSRDRHYNSPLHF.

The chain combines TRBV6-5 with TRBJ1-2, with no clear D. Per germline, CDR1 MNHEY and CDR2 SVGAGI. With 8 bases removed from V and 6 bases from J, the gap between germline ends came to 16 bases. This CDR3 has 13 residues. The CDR3 DNA reads TGTGCCAGCCTCCGACAAGGCGGGGATGGCTACACCTTC. It is translated as CASLRQGGDGYTF.

This chain uses TRBV6-5 with TRBJ2-5; 9 nucleotides match TRBD1. Looked up from germline, CDR1 is MNHEY and CDR2 is SVGAGI. This CDR3 is 15 amino acids long. V gave up 4 bases and J gave up 5 bases; unmatched junction bases: 8. Here the CDR3 reads CASSSQQGAQETQYF. The DNA of the CDR3 is TGTGCCAGCAGTTCCCAACAGGGGGCGCAGGAGACCCAGTACTTC.

The CDR3 sequence is CASSLTDSLYNEQFF. The CDR3 DNA is TGTGCCAGCAGCTTAACGGACAGCCTCTACAATGAGCAGTTCTTC. The chain couples TRBV7-8 to TRBJ2-1, with a tentative D call TRBD1 (6 bases). CDR1 is SGHVS and CDR2 is FQNEAQ in the germline V gene. The ends were cut back, 2 bases at V and 3 bases at J, with 11 bases in the middle. The CDR3 length is 15 residues.

The CDR3 here is CSARQLLNTEAFF. The CDR3 DNA is TGCAGCGCACGACAACTCTTGAACACTGAAGCTTTCTTT. This rearrangement joins TRBV29-1 to TRBJ1-1; D unclear. The CDR3 covers 13 residues. V lost 7 bases and J lost 0, with 12 bases in between. The germline V gene has CDR1 SQVTM and CDR2 ANQGSEA. Based on the CDR3 plus reference TRBV29-1 and TRBJ1-1, the full variable domain is SAVISQKPSRDICQRGTSLTIQCQVDSQVTMMFWYRQQPGQSLTLIATANQGSEATYESGFVIDKFPISRPNLTFSTLTVSNMSPEDSSIYLCSARQLLNTEAFFGQGTRLTVV.

The chain joins TRBV28 to TRBJ1-5; D is possibly TRBD1 (5 bases). Between the trimmed V and J ends, which lost 10 bases and 0 bases, there was a span of 19 bases. The CDR3 runs 16 residues. Looked up from germline, CDR1 is MDHEN and CDR2 is SYDVKM. CDR3 in amino acids: CATISGGSYSNQPQHF. The CDR3 DNA reads as TGTGCCACCATTTCGGGGGGAAGTTATAGCAATCAGCCCCAGCATTTT.

The CDR3 is CASSRTEAFF. The CDR3 DNA reads as TGCGCCAGCAGTCGCACTGAAGCTTTCTTT. The genes are TRBV5-1 and TRBJ1-1, with D uncertain. Germline CDR1 and CDR2: SGHRS and YFSETQ. The CDR3 extends over 10 amino acids. Trimming left V 5 bases short and J 4 bases short, with 3 bases between.

The J gene is TRBJ1-5, the V gene TRBV3-1 (or the pseudogene TRBV3-2); no firm D call. From germline, CDR1 is LGHDT and CDR2 YNNKEL (reference sequence). The CDR3 is 16 residues long. V gave up 0 bases and J gave up 0 bases, with 9 bases separating them. For the CDR3, the DNA is TGTGCCAGCAGCCAAGACGCAGTCAGTAGCAATCAGCCCCAGCATTTT. It yields the protein CASSQDAVSSNQPQHF.

This chain joins TRBV27 and TRBJ2-1; 7 bases agree with TRBD1. J lost 2 bases, V lost 5 bases, and 3 bases had no gene match. The CDR3 sequence is 14 residues long. The germline CDR1 and CDR2 sequences are MNHEY and SMNVEV (reference sequence). CDR3 protein: CASSDRDTYNEQFF. The DNA for the CDR3 is TGTGCCAGCAGTGACAGGGACACCTACAATGAGCAGTTCTTC.

The V gene is TRBV5-1, the J gene TRBJ1-3, with D possibly being TRBD1 (6 bases). The CDR3 covers 15 residues. Germline CDR1 reads SGHRS; CDR2 reads YFSETQ. Trimming took 1 base from V and 2 from J, leaving 10 bases between them. This CDR3 is CASSLQQGAGNTIYF. CDR3 coding DNA: TGCGCCAGCAGCTTGCAACAGGGCGCTGGAAACACCATATATTTT.

Details on this clone: One end of the junction varies from germline; a read error may be responsible. The chain uses TRBV11-3 and TRBJ2-3; TRBD2 aligns across 8 bases. The CDR3 is 17 residues long. CDR1 and CDR2 from the germline V gene are SGHNT and YENEEA. The CDR3 nucleotides read TGTGCCAGCAGTTTAGGAGGCGGGAGGCTTAGGGCAGATACGCAGTATTTT. Translated: CASSLGGGRLRADTQYF.

This clone came up a few times. The chain joins TRBV7-2 to TRBJ1-1; TRBD1 matches at 7 bases. The CDR3 spans 16 residues. From germline, CDR1 is SGHTA and CDR2 FQGNSA. Germline trimming cut 1 base from V and 0 bases from J; bases unmatched to any gene: 5. The CDR3 protein is CASSLDRGRMNTEAFF. CDR3 in DNA: TGTGCCAGCAGCTTAGACAGGGGACGGATGAACACTGAAGCTTTCTTT. The entire variable domain, with the rest obtained from reference TRBV7-2 and TRBJ1-1, is as follows: GAGVSQSPSNKVTEKGKDVELRCDPISGHTALYWYRQSLGQGLEFLIYFQGNSAPDKSGLPSDRFSAERTGGSVSTLTIQRTQQEDSAVYLCASSLDRGRMNTEAFFGQGTRLTVV.

This clone was seen a few times. The genes are TRBV6-6 and TRBJ1-1, with a possible D match to TRBD1 (6 bases). Trimming shortened V by 8 bases and J by 8 bases, and 15 bases separated the two germline ends. Germline V lookup: CDR1 MNHNY, CDR2 SVGAGI (reference sequence). The CDR3 contains 12 residues. This chain's CDR3 is CASGGRGAEAFF. CDR3 nucleotides: TGTGCCAGCGGGGGCCGGGGGGCGGAAGCTTTCTTT.

The J gene is TRBJ1-2, the V gene TRBV5-4; a possible D gene is TRBD1 (6 bases). CDR3 length: 13 amino acids. V was clipped by 2 bases and J by 6 bases, with 11 bases between them. Germline CDR1 and CDR2: SGHNT and YYREEE (reference sequence). The CDR3 protein is CASSFNRDHGYTF. CDR3 sequence (DNA): TGTGCCAGCAGCTTCAACAGGGATCATGGCTACACCTTC.

The chain recombines TRBV7-9 with TRBJ1-1; D unclear. The CDR3 contains 13 residues. The V gene's germline CDR1 is SEHNR and CDR2 FQNEAQ (reference sequence). V lost 7 bases and J 6 bases, leaving 15 bases between the germline ends. The CDR3 DNA reads as TGTGCCAGCAATCTTGTCGGCGGCGCTGAAGCTTTCTTT. Its translation: CASNLVGGAEAFF.

This clone has only one observation. The chain joins TRBV6-2 or TRBV6-3 to TRBJ1-2; possibly TRBD1 for D (5 bases). With 6 bases removed from V and 5 bases from J, the gap between germline ends came to 16 bases. Germline V lookup: CDR1 MNHEY, CDR2 SVGEGT. The CDR3 contains 14 residues. The CDR3: CASSSGHLLYGYTF. CDR3 DNA: TGTGCCAGCAGCTCCGGACACCTTTTATATGGCTACACCTTC.

The chain is built from TRBV28 and TRBJ1-6, with 8 positions matching TRBD1. J was trimmed by 7 bases and V by 6 bases; bases with no gene match: 5. The germline CDR1 and CDR2 sequences are MDHEN and SYDVKM. This CDR3 region has 14 residues. CDR3 in DNA: TGTGCCAGCAGACCCCGACAGGGGAATTCACCCCTCCACTTT. This translates into CASRPRQGNSPLHF.